The rows below give T cell receptor beta chains drawn from one sample of a study of blood T cell repertoires in COVID-19. Here immunoSEQ multiplex PCR was the method, and the copy in TCRdb shows in-frame clones only, minus some. This table holds under 200,000 clones, over 80% found once. The sequenced sample was peripheral blood. These receptors came from an elderly woman with COVID-19, enrolled during active disease. Each CDR3 is given with its conserved first and last residue. The D gene is left open where the match is weak. Clone size is not always given. Where it is, it says once, few, many or a class for expanded clones.

j_call v_call cdr3_length clone_size d_call cdr3_nt cdr3_aa
TRBJ2-1 TRBV18 15 NA TRBD2 TGTGCCAGCTCATTGGAGCGGGGATCCTACAATGAGCAGTTCTTC CASSLERGSYNEQFF
TRBJ2-3 TRBV6-1 12 few NA TGTGCCAGCAGTGAAGGTAGGGAGACGCAGTATTTT CASSEGRETQYF
TRBJ2-3 TRBV7-2 15 NA TRBD2 TGTGCCAGCAGCTTAGGCGGGAGTGGATCAGATACGCAGTATTTT CASSLGGSGSDTQYF
TRBJ1-3 TRBV5-1 18 NA NA TGCGCCAGCAGCTTGGGAGACAGGAGCACTCCCTCTGGAAACACCATATATTTT CASSLGDRSTPSGNTIYF
TRBJ2-1 TRBV5-1 19 NA NA TGCGCCAGCAGCTTACCCCCTGGCGGAGGGGTGGGCTCCTACAATGAGCAGTTCTTC CASSLPPGGGVGSYNEQFF
TRBJ1-2 TRBV6-5 15 few NA TGTGCCAGCAGTTACAAGACACTGAAGAACTATGGCTACACCTTC CASSYKTLKNYGYTF
TRBJ2-5 TRBV9 14 NA NA TGTGCCAGCAGTGGAACCCCGGGCTCAGGGGCCCAGTACTTC CASSGTPGSGAQYF
TRBJ1-3 TRBV4-1 14 NA NA TGCGCCAGCAGCCGGGACAACTCTGGAAACACCATATATTTT CASSRDNSGNTIYF
TRBJ2-1 TRBV3-1/TRBV3-2 12 few NA TGTGCCAGCAGCCCCAACCACCACTTCCGGTTCTTC CASSPNHHFRFF
TRBJ1-1 TRBV5-1 18 NA NA TGCGCCAGCAGCCACGGGGAGGGGTTCCCCCACCGGAACACTGAAGCTTTCTTT CASSHGEGFPHRNTEAFF
TRBJ2-7 TRBV6-5 14 NA TRBD1 TGTGCCAGCAGGGAGACAGGGACCATCAACGAGCAGTACTTC CASRETGTINEQYF
TRBJ2-2 TRBV18 18 NA TRBD2 TGTGCCAGCTCACCCTTAGCGGGAGGGCCAGAGAACACCGGGGAGCTGTTTTTT CASSPLAGGPENTGELFF
TRBJ1-5 TRBV9 13 NA NA TGTGCCAGCAGCGGGGATACGGGAGGGACCCAGCATTTT CASSGDTGGTQHF
TRBJ1-2 TRBV7-9 14 NA NA TGTGCCAGCAGCTTACCCGGAGGGCGCTATGGCTACACCTTC CASSLPGGRYGYTF
TRBJ2-5 TRBV2 12 few TRBD2 TGTGCCAGCAGGGTCGGGGGGGAGACCCAGTACTTC CASRVGGETQYF
TRBJ1-1 TRBV7-9 15 NA NA TGTGCCAGCAGCTCCCTCACAGGGAGGGACACTGAAGCTTTCTTT CASSSLTGRDTEAFF
TRBJ2-5 TRBV3-1/TRBV3-2 16 NA NA TGTGCCAGCAGCCAAGTTCTGACTAGTGGGGGGGAGACCCAGTACTTC CASSQVLTSGGETQYF
TRBJ2-7 TRBV29-1 13 few NA TGCAGCGTTGAGGGCCAGAACTCCTACGAGCAGTACTTC CSVEGQNSYEQYF
TRBJ1-6 TRBV5-4 15 NA TRBD1 TGTGCCAGCAGCCCTGGGGGACAGGGGAGGGTCACCCTCCACTTT CASSPGGQGRVTLHF
TRBJ1-2 TRBV28 14 NA TRBD1 TGTGCCACCTACCAGGGGGCGCCGAAAAAGGGCTACACCTTC CATYQGAPKKGYTF
TRBJ1-1 TRBV5-1 15 many NA TGCGCCAGCAGCCCCGGGTCGGGGGAGTACACTGAAGCTTTCTTT CASSPGSGEYTEAFF
TRBJ2-7 TRBV3-1/TRBV3-2 15 NA TRBD1 TGTGCCAGCAGCCAAGGGGGGACAGGCAACTACGAGCAGTACTTC CASSQGGTGNYEQYF
TRBJ1-6 TRBV2 15 NA NA TGTGCCGGAGGACAGTCCCTTTCGTCTGATTCACCCCTCCACTTT CAGGQSLSSDSPLHF
TRBJ1-5 TRBV6-5 15 NA NA TGTGCCAGCAGTTCTTCTGGCCAGGGGTTGCAGCCCCAGCATTTT CASSSSGQGLQPQHF
TRBJ2-1 TRBV3-1/TRBV3-2 16 NA TRBD2 TGTGCCAGCAGCCAACTTGCGAGCGGGGGGGCCGATGAGCAGTTCTTC CASSQLASGGADEQFF
TRBJ2-5 TRBV7-9 14 NA NA TGTGCCAGCAGACCTCCCAGGGGGGAAGAGACCCAGTACTTC CASRPPRGEETQYF
TRBJ2-2 TRBV12-5 16 NA TRBD1 TGTGCTAGTGGTTTGAGCCGACAGGGGTACACCGGGGAGCTGTTTTTT CASGLSRQGYTGELFF
TRBJ2-7 TRBV2 14 NA NA TGTGCCAGCAGTGGGGGGACACCCTCCTACGAGCAGTACTTC CASSGGTPSYEQYF
TRBJ2-4 TRBV29-1 12 NA TRBD1 TGCAGCGTTCGAGGACAGGGGAACATTCAGTACTTC CSVRGQGNIQYF
TRBJ2-1 TRBV19 16 NA TRBD2 TGTGCCAGTAGTTTCGGACTAGCGGGGGCGAGGAATGAGCAGTTCTTC CASSFGLAGARNEQFF
TRBJ1-1 TRBV18 14 NA NA TGTGCCACCTCATGGGGCAGGGAAGGCACTGAAGCTTTCTTT CATSWGREGTEAFF
TRBJ1-5 TRBV19 17 NA NA TGTGCCAGTAGTATCAGCCAGGGAGCAGGGGGCAATCAGCCCCAGCATTTT CASSISQGAGGNQPQHF
TRBJ1-3 TRBV3-1/TRBV3-2 15 NA NA TGTGCCAGCAGCCAAGTGAGGATCTCTGGAAACACCATATATTTT CASSQVRISGNTIYF
TRBJ2-6 TRBV7-3 14 NA NA TGTGCCAGCAAAGAGGCTTATGGGGCCAACGTCCTGACTTTC CASKEAYGANVLTF
TRBJ2-5 TRBV7-2 16 few NA TGTGCCAGCAGCTTAGGACGGGGGGCGTACCAAGAGACCCAGTACTTC CASSLGRGAYQETQYF
TRBJ1-2 TRBV19 15 NA TRBD1 TGTGCCAGTAGTCCCGCCCCCGGGACAGGGTTAGGCTACACCTTC CASSPAPGTGLGYTF
TRBJ2-5 TRBV7-8 13 NA TRBD2 TGTGCCAGCAGGAAGGGAGGGCAAGAGACCCAGTACTTC CASRKGGQETQYF
TRBJ2-3 TRBV4-1 15 NA TRBD2 TGCGCCAGCAGCCAAGAAGGTAGCGGGAGGAATACGCAGTATTTT CASSQEGSGRNTQYF
TRBJ1-3 TRBV7-3 15 NA NA TGTGCCAGCAGCCCCGGGACTTATTCGGGAAACACCATATATTTT CASSPGTYSGNTIYF